The source of this TCR beta chain is a study of cytomegalovirus exposure and HLA in healthy donors. Use of 60 Vbeta and 13 Jbeta primers characterized the PCR. TCRdb keeps only in-frame clones here, not all; method: immunoSEQ multiplex PCR. This table has roughly 82,000 clones, 60% to 80% appearing once. The CDR3 is 15 amino acids. Germline loops: CDR1 GTSNPN, CDR2 SVGIG (reference sequence). Trimming removed 2 bases from V and 2 bases from J; junction bases left unmatched: 6. Sequencing input: PBMCs. V is TRBV30 and J is TRBJ1-3, with TRBD1 matching over 7 bases. This sequence was found in a woman between 50 and 59 years old in good health and CMV-seropositive. In nucleotides, the CDR3 is TGTGCCTGGAGTCATACCGGGACAGCTGGAAACACCATATATTTT. This codes for CAWSHTGTAGNTIYF.